Each of the 19 T cell receptor beta chains below was sequenced from the same sample in a study of T cells in Graves' hyperthyroidism and ophthalmopathy. There were TCR beta CDR3 regions amplified from RNA transcripts. With the HTBI primer set, the TCR CDR3 went through a first round of RT-PCR. MiXCR, run by TCRdb on the multiplex PCR reads, gives a single entry per CDR3 protein. The sample gives about 480,000 distinct CDR3 sequences, 13% to 15% of which show up once; 17% is in the top ten. Sample: blood. These receptors all stem from a woman between 18 and 29 years old with Graves' hyperthyroidism.

This clonotype was seen ten or more times. This chain links TRBV2 with TRBJ2-7; 10 positions match TRBD1. Trimming took 4 bases from V and 7 from J; bases not matched to a gene: 7. Germline V lookup: CDR1 SNHLY, CDR2 FYNNEI. The CDR3 loop spans 14 amino acids. This chain's CDR3 is CASSGQGAPGEQYF. CDR3 coding DNA: TGTGCCAGCAGTGGACAGGGGGCGCCAGGGGAGCAGTACTTC.

Concerning this clonotype: A much larger clonotype is one base distant, so this may be a read error. The CDR3 DNA reads TGCAGCATGCACCCGAACACTGAAGCTTTCTTT. Residues: CSMHPNTEAFF. The V and J genes are TRBV29-1 and TRBJ1-1; D is ambiguous. The germline gives CDR1 SQVTM, CDR2 ANQGSEA. The CDR3 runs 11 residues. V lost 8 bases to trimming and J lost 1 base, with 8 bases between them.

The chain links TRBV5-1 to TRBJ2-1, with D possibly being TRBD2 (5 bases). The CDR3 has 15 amino acids. The V and J ends lost 3 bases and 13 bases respectively, with 23 bases between them. The germline V gene has CDR1 SGHRS and CDR2 YFSETQ. The CDR3 protein is CASSSTLGGSYRQFF. Written as DNA, the CDR3 is TGCGCCAGCAGCTCTACCCTTGGAGGCTCTTATCGACAGTTCTTC.

Many counts were recorded for this clonotype. The chain has TRBV5-5 and TRBJ2-3, with TRBD2 matching over 10 bases. Germline CDR1 and CDR2: SGHKS and YYEKEE (reference sequence). This CDR3 comprises 17 residues. The ends lost 3 bases at V and 2 bases at J; junction bases unmatched: 9. This chain's CDR3 is CASSSTLAGASTDTQYF. The DNA for the CDR3 is TGTGCCAGCAGCTCAACCCTAGCGGGAGCATCCACAGATACGCAGTATTTT.

The table lists this clonotype with a few counts. The genes are TRBV19 and TRBJ2-2; D ambiguous. This CDR3 contains 14 residues. V gave up 3 bases and J gave up 1 base, with 6 bases separating them. Germline V gene lookup returns CDR1 LNHDA and CDR2 SQIVND (reference sequence). DNA of the CDR3: TGTGCCAGTAGTATCTATAAGAACACCGGGGAGCTGTTTTTT. It yields the protein CASSIYKNTGELFF.

The chain uses TRBV2 and TRBJ2-5, with 11 bases lining up with TRBD2. With 6 bases clipped from V and 4 bases from J, the junction kept 13 bases outside the gene matches. The CDR3 loop spans 17 amino acids. Germline CDR1 and CDR2: SNHLY and FYNNEI. This CDR3 is CASSQDRDTSGRETQYF. CDR3 sequence (DNA): TGTGCCAGCAGCCAAGATAGAGATACTAGCGGGAGAGAGACCCAGTACTTC.

This clonotype was found many times. The chain couples TRBV30 to TRBJ1-1; the D is unclear. The CDR3 extends over 11 amino acids. Trimming took off 7 bases at V and 9 bases at J, with 15 bases between the two ends. In germline, CDR1 is GTSNPN, CDR2 SVGIG (reference sequence). DNA for the CDR3: TGTGCCTCCAGGCAGGAATCCAAAGCTTTCTTT. Its translation is CASRQESKAFF.

The sample holds many counts of this clonotype. The chain has TRBV10-3 and TRBJ2-3, with 10 nucleotides matching TRBD2. V was clipped by 3 bases and J by 3 bases; unmatched bases: 3. Germline CDR1 reads ENHRY; CDR2 reads SYGVKD. This CDR3 contains 15 residues. The CDR3 loop reads CAISEGLAETDTQYF. The CDR3 region has the DNA TGTGCCATCAGTGAAGGACTAGCGGAAACAGATACGCAGTATTTT.

This clonotype was observed many times. The genes are TRBV7-8 and TRBJ1-2; 8 positions match TRBD1. The germline CDR1 and CDR2 sequences are SGHVS and FQNEAQ. J gave up 5 bases and V 3 bases, and 20 bases lay outside the gene matches. The CDR3 totals 19 residues. The CDR3 here is CASSLRASGQGMNSYGYTF. CDR3 coding DNA: TGTGCCAGCAGCTTGAGAGCATCTGGACAGGGCATGAACTCGTATGGCTACACCTTC.

The chain employs TRBV7-2 and TRBJ2-1; a possible D gene is TRBD2 (6 bases). Germline V CDR1 and CDR2: SGHTA, FQGNSA. V was cut by 5 bases and J by 6 bases, with 20 bases left in between. This CDR3 is built from 16 residues. The CDR3 here is CASSPPGRRGANEQFF. The CDR3 region has the DNA TGTGCCAGCAGCCCCCCGGGTAGGCGGGGCGCCAATGAGCAGTTCTTC. Filled out from reference TRBV7-2 and TRBJ2-1, the complete variable domain reads GAGVSQSPSNKVTEKGKDVELRCDPISGHTALYWYRQSLGQGLEFLIYFQGNSAPDKSGLPSDRFSAERTGGSVSTLTIQRTQQEDSAVYLCASSPPGRRGANEQFFGPGTRLTVL.

This clonotype was counted at least ten times. The chain joins TRBV6-5 to TRBJ2-3, with 9 bases lining up with TRBD2. This CDR3 comprises 15 residues. V lost 2 bases to trimming and J lost 3 bases; unmatched junction nucleotides: 3. CDR1 and CDR2 (germline): MNHEY, SVGAGI. The CDR3 protein is CASSYGGRVTDTQYF. CDR3 coding DNA: TGTGCCAGCAGTTACGGCGGGAGGGTGACAGATACGCAGTATTTT.

This clonotype was detected ten times or more. The rearrangement joins TRBV18 to TRBJ2-5, with a weak D call TRBD2 (5 bases). V lost 3 bases and J lost 0, with 11 bases in between. Germline CDR1 KGHSH, CDR2 LQKENI. The CDR3 is made up of 15 amino acids. CDR3 nucleotides: TGTGCCAGCTCACCCCCTCAGCGGAACCAAGAGACCCAGTACTTC. Translating gives CASSPPQRNQETQYF.

This chain connects TRBV30 to TRBJ2-1; 12 bases line up with TRBD2. Trimming at V came to 1 base and at J to 0 bases, leaving 7 bases not matched to a gene. The CDR3 runs to 18 residues. The germline V gene encodes CDR1 GTSNPN and CDR2 SVGIG (reference sequence). The CDR3 DNA reads as TGTGCCTGGAGTGGGTCTAGCGGGAGGGGGTTCTCCTACAATGAGCAGTTCTTC. It codes for CAWSGSSGRGFSYNEQFF.

This clonotype occurred many times. V is TRBV10-3 and J is TRBJ2-4; 7 bases map to TRBD1. This CDR3 has 15 amino acids. Germline loops: CDR1 ENHRY, CDR2 SYGVKD. The ends lost 4 bases at V and 7 bases at J; junction bases unmatched: 10. CDR3 in DNA: TGTGCCATCAGTGCTTCGACAGGGTCCGGGAACATTCAGTACTTC. It specifies CAISASTGSGNIQYF.

This clonotype was detected only a few times. This chain connects TRBV20-1 to TRBJ2-4; 10 nucleotides align to TRBD1. The V gene end was trimmed by 5 bases and the J gene end by 8 bases; junction bases not matched to a gene: 6. Per the germline V gene, CDR1 is DFQATT and CDR2 is SNEGSKA (reference sequence). The CDR3 is 13 amino acids. This CDR3 reads CSAGRQGADIQYF. Written as DNA, the CDR3 is TGCAGTGCTGGTAGACAGGGGGCGGACATTCAGTACTTC.

This clonotype was seen only a few times. The chain is built from TRBV20-1 and TRBJ2-7, with 9 bases lining up with TRBD2. The germline V gene has CDR1 DFQATT and CDR2 SNEGSKA (reference sequence). Unmatched junction bases numbered 4, after V lost 3 bases and J lost 1 base. The CDR3 covers 14 residues. The DNA for the CDR3 is TGCAGTGCTAGCCTCCTAGCGGGATCCTACGAGCAGTACTTC. Translating it yields CSASLLAGSYEQYF.

This clonotype has at least ten counts. V gene TRBV30 combines with J gene TRBJ2-7; D call uncertain. CDR1 GTSNPN and CDR2 SVGIG come from the germline V gene (reference sequence). The CDR3 contains 13 residues. V shed 1 base and J shed 7 bases, with 14 bases lying between them. CDR3 DNA sequence: TGTGCCTGGAGTGAGAGGAGTTGGCGAGAGCAGTACGTC. It translates to CAWSERSWREQYV.

This clonotype was detected ten times or more. The genes are TRBV30 and TRBJ1-2; possible D gene TRBD1, 6 bases. V was trimmed by 5 bases and J by 2 bases, leaving 12 bases between them. The V gene's germline CDR1 is GTSNPN and CDR2 SVGIG (reference sequence). The CDR3 runs 13 residues. CDR3 DNA: TGTGCCTGGTTAACTACAGGGAACTATGGCTACACCTTC. Its translation is CAWLTTGNYGYTF.

This clonotype occurred many times. The chain recombines TRBV30 with TRBJ1-2, with a possible D match to TRBD1 (5 bases). V lost 3 bases and J lost 1, with 9 bases in between. CDR1 is GTSNPN and CDR2 is SVGIG in the germline V gene (reference sequence). This CDR3 is 13 amino acids long. The CDR3 DNA reads TGTGCCTGGAGCGCCGACAGTAACTATGGCTACACCTTC. The encoded protein is CAWSADSNYGYTF.